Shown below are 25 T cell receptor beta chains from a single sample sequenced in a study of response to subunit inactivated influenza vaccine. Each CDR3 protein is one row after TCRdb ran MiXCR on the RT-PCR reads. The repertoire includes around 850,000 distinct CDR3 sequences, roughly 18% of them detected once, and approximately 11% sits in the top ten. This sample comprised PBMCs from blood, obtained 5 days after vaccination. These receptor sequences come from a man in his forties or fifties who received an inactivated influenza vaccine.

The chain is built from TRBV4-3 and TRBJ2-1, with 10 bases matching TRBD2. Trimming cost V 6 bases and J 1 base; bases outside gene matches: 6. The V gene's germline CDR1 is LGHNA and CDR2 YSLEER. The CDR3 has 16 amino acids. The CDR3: CASSPAGGRSYNEQFF. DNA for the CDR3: TGCGCCAGCAGTCCAGCGGGAGGGCGGTCCTACAATGAGCAGTTCTTC.

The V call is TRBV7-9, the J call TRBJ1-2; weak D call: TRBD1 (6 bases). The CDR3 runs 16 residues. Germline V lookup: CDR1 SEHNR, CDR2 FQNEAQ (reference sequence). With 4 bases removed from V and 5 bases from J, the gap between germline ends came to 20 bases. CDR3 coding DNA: TGTGCCAGCAGCTGGAGGGGGACAAGAGATCAGTATGGCTACACCTTC. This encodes CASSWRGTRDQYGYTF.

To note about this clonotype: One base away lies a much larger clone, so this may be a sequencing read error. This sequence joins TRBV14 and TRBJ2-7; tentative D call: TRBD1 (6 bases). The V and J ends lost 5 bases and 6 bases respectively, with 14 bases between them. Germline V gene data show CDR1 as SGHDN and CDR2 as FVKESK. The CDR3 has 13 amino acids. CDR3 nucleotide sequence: TGTGCCAGCAGCTGGACAGAAAGTGCCGAGCAGTACTTC. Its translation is CASSWTESAEQYF.

Here the CDR3 reads CASSFDGTPNTEAFF. CDR3 in DNA: TGCGCCAGCAGCTTTGACGGGACGCCGAACACTGAAGCTTTCTTT. The genes are TRBV5-1 and TRBJ1-1, with a weak D call TRBD1 (5 bases). Looked up from germline, CDR1 is SGHRS and CDR2 is YFSETQ. This CDR3 comprises 15 residues. Trimming left V 2 bases short and J 1 base short, with 12 bases between.

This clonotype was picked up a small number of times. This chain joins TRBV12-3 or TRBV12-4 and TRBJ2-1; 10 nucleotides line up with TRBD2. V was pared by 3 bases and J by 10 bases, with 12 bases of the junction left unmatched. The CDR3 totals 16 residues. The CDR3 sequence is CASSFISSGREGEQFF. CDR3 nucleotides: TGTGCCAGCAGTTTCATTTCCAGCGGGAGGGAAGGGGAGCAGTTCTTC.

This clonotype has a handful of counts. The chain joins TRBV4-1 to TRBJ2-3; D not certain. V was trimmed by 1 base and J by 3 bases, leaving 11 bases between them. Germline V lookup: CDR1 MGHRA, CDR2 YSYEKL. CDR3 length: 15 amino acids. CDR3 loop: CASSQGRSRTDTQYF. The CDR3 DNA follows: TGCGCCAGCAGCCAAGGCCGCAGCCGTACAGATACGCAGTATTTT.

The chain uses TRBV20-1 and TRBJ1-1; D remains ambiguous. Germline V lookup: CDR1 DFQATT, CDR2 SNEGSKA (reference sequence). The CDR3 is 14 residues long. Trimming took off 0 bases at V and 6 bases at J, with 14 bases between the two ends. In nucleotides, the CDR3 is TGCAGTGCTAGAGATGCAGGCTGGTTAGCTGAAGCTTTCTTT. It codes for CSARDAGWLAEAFF.

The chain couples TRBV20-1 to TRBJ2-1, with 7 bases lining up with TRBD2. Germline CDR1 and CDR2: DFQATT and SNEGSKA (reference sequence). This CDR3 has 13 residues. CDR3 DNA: TGCAGCCGTTGGGGGACTATCGACAATGAGCAGTTCTTC. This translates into CSRWGTIDNEQFF.

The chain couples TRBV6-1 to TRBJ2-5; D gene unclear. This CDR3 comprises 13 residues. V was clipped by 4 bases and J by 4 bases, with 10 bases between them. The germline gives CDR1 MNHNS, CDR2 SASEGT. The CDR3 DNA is TGTGCCAGCAGTGTTTGGCCCCTAGAGACCCAGTACTTC. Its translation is CASSVWPLETQYF.

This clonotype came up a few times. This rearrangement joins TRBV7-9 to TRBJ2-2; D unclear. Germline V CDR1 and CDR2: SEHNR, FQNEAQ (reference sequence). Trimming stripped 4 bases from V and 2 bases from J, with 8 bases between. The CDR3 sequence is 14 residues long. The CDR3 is CASSSQPNTGELFF. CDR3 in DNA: TGTGCCAGCAGCTCGCAACCAAACACCGGGGAGCTGTTTTTT.

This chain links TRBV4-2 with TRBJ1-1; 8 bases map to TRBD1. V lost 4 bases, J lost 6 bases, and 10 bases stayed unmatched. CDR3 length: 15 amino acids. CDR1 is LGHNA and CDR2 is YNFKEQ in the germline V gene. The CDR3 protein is CASSPLYRGGPEAFF. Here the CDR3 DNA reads TGTGCCAGCAGCCCACTATACAGGGGGGGACCTGAAGCTTTCTTT.

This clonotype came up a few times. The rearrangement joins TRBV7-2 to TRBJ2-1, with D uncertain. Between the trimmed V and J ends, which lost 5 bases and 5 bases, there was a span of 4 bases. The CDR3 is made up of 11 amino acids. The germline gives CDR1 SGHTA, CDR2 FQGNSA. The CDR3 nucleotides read TGTGCCAGCAGCGAACACAATGAGCAGTTCTTC. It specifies CASSEHNEQFF.

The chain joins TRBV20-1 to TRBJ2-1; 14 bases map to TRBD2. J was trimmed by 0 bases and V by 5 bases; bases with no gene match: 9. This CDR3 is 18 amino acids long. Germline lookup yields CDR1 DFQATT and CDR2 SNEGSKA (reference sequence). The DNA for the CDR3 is TGCAGTGCTCCAAGAGGACTAGCGGGAGGCAGCTCCTACAATGAGCAGTTCTTC. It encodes CSAPRGLAGGSSYNEQFF.

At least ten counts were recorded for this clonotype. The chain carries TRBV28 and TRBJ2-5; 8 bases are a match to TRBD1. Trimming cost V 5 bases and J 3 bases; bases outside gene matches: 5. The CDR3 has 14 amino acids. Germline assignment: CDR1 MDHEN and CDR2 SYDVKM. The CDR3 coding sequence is TGTGCCAGCAGTACTCGACAGGGGAAAGAGACCCAGTACTTC. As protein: CASSTRQGKETQYF. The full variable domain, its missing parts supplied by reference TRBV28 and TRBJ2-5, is DVKVTQSSRYLVKRTGEKVFLECVQDMDHENMFWYRQDPGLGLRLIYFSYDVKMKEKGDIPEGYSVSREKKERFSLILESASTNQTSMYLCASSTRQGKETQYFGPGTRLLVL.

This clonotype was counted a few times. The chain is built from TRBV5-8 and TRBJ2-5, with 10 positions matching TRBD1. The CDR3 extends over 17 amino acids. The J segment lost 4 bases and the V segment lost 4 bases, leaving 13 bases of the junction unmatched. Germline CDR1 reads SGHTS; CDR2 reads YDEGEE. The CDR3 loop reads CASSLSRPGQGSETQYF. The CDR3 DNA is TGTGCCAGCAGCCTATCACGACCGGGACAGGGGTCAGAGACCCAGTACTTC.

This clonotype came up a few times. The CDR3 reads CASSPGVTGELFF. The DNA of the CDR3 is TGTGCCAGCAGCCCAGGGGTTACCGGGGAGCTGTTTTTT. The chain couples TRBV7-2 to TRBJ2-2; TRBD1 is a possible D gene (6 bases). From germline, CDR1 is SGHTA and CDR2 FQGNSA. The CDR3 is made up of 13 amino acids. The ends were cut back, 5 bases at V and 5 bases at J, with 9 bases in the middle.

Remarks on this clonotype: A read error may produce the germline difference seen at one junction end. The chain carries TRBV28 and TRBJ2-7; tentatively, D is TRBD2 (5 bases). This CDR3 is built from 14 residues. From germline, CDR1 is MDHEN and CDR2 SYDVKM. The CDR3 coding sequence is TGTGCCAGCAGTTCACCAATGCTAGACTACAAGCAGTACTTC. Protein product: CASSSPMLDYKQYF.

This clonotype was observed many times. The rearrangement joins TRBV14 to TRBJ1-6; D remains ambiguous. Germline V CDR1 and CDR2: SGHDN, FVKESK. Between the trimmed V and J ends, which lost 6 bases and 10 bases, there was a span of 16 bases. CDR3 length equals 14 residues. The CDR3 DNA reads TGTGCCAGCAGACCCCCGGGAGACGGCTCACCCCTCCACTTT. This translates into CASRPPGDGSPLHF.

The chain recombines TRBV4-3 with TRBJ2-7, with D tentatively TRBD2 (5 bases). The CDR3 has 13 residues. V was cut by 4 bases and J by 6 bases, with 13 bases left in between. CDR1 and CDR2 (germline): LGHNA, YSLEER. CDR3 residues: CASSPSLEGEQYF. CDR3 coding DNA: TGCGCCAGCAGCCCCAGTCTTGAGGGCGAGCAGTACTTC.

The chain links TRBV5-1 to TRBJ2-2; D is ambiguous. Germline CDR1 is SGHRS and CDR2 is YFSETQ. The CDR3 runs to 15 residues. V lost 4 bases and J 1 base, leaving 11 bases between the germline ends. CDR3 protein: CASSRVVENTGELFF. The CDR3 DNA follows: TGCGCCAGCAGCCGGGTCGTCGAGAACACCGGGGAGCTGTTTTTT.

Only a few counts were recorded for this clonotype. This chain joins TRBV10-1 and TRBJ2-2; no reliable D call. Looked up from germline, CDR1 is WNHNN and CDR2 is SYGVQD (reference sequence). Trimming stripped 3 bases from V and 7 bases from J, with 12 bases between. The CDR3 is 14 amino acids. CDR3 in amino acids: CASSDTFSDGELFF. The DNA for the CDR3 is TGCGCCAGCAGTGATACATTCTCCGACGGGGAGCTGTTTTTT.

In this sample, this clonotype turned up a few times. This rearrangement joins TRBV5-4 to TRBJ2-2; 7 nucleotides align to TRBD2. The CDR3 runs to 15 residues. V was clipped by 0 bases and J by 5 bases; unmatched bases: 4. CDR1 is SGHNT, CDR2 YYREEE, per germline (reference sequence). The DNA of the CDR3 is TGTGCCAGCAGCTTGGGCTCTAGCGGTACCGGGGAGCTGTTTTTT. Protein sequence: CASSLGSSGTGELFF.

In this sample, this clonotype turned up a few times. As DNA, the CDR3 is TGCGCCAGCAGCCACACAGGGGTCCAAGAGACCCAGTACTTC. This codes for CASSHTGVQETQYF. The chain carries TRBV5-1 and TRBJ2-5; TRBD1 agrees at 7 bases. Germline lookup yields CDR1 SGHRS and CDR2 YFSETQ. Trimming cost V 4 bases and J 1 base; bases outside gene matches: 4. This CDR3 has 14 amino acids.

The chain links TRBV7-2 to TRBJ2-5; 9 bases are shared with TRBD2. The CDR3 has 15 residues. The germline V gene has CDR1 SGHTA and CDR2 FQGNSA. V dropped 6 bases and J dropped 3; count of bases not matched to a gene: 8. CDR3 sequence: CASSHALAGKETQYF. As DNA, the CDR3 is TGTGCCAGCAGTCATGCGCTAGCGGGGAAAGAGACCCAGTACTTC.

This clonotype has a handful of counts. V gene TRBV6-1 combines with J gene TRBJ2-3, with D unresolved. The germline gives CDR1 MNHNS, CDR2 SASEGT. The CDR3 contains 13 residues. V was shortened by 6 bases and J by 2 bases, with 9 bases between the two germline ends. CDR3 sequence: CASSRDPTDTQYF. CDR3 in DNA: TGTGCCAGCAGCCGCGATCCCACAGATACGCAGTATTTT.